A single TCR beta chain is shown here with its context. The target of this receptor is not known. Per-base qualities were not stored, and no clone one base away is much larger. TCR cDNA was synthesized by 5'RACE template switching, which introduced a universal primer site and unique molecular identifiers. Priming of cDNA synthesis was performed from both the TCR alpha and TCR beta constant segments. Library amplification involved two PCR steps, and the second step added sample barcodes and sequencing adapters. Libraries were sequenced on Illumina HiSeq 2500 (2x100 bp) or NovaSeq (2x150 bp). Per the source publication's procedure: MIGEC was used to demultiplex reads and collapse the reads into UMI consensus sequences, and MiXCR was used for V(D)J alignment. Using edgeR on replicate PBMC samples, clonotypes were called vaccine-responding if FDR was below 0.01 and the log2 fold change was above 5 up to day 15. Bulk clonotypes were assigned CD4 or CD8 identity according to which sequenced CD4 or CD8 repertoire held them at higher abundance. TCRdb ran its own pipeline on the public reads, namely fastp trimming at Q25 and MiXCR clone calling, and kept in-frame beta chains. Rows merge per CDR3 protein into single entries with the most common DNA and genes. Clone size and V and J calls follow TCRdb, not the original study. Within this sample are 200,000 to 300,000 distinct CDR3 sequences, with roughly 13% of them counted one time only. Around 0.55% of the sample is in the top ten clones.

These data belong to a study of T cells after yellow fever vaccination (dated by TCRdb to between 2018 and 2021). In the study overall: Libraries from fractions with low cell numbers were prepared with the SMART-Seq v4 Ultra Low Input RNA kit. Bulk TCR alpha and beta repertoires were sequenced longitudinally to track T-cell clones before and after primary and booster YFV17D yellow fever vaccination. The cohort comprised two healthy male donors, one aged 18 to 30 and one aged 30 to 40 years. Blood was drawn at multiple timepoints before and after primary and secondary immunization, with bulk PBMC replicates and cell subsets isolated.

The junction carries 10 bases between V and J, which are trimmed by 0 bases and 7 bases respectively. For CDR1 and CDR2, the germline V gene lists SGHTA and FQGNSA. The cysteine opens and the phenylalanine closes a CDR3 of 14 amino acids. CDR3 DNA is the only sequence kept; it has 42 bases, read in frame from the first base. Results the study describes overall, beyond this receptor: The study included only two donors, which limits how far the findings can be generalized. Compared with the primary T-cell response, the secondary T-cell response was faster but weaker, reaching its peak on day 5 rather than on day 15. Computational filtering was needed because FACS-sorted repertoires could contain abundant contaminating clonotypes from the bulk population. A small share of clonotypes occurred in both CD4 and CD8 compartments, likely arising from convergent recombination. After the booster, most clones that had expanded after primary vaccination were detected again (around 95% of CD4 and around 88% of CD8), suggesting broad maintenance of memory.

The treatment or condition label for this specimen denotes: live attenuated yellow fever vaccine strain. PBMCs were isolated from peripheral blood using a standard Ficoll-Paque protocol. CD4 and CD8 T-cell fractions were isolated with Dynabeads CD4 and CD8 positive selection kits. TriZol was used to extract RNA from bulk PBMCs, CD4 and CD8 fractions, and dextramer-positive and dextramer-negative fractions. Sequenced material: CD4+ T cells sorted from PBMCs, taken 45 days after the yellow fever booster vaccination. This clonotype was obtained from a man aged 25 to 40 who received the YFV17D yellow fever vaccine. The rearrangement combines TRBV7-2 with TRBJ2-1; the D gene cannot be named for sure. DNA sequence: TGTGCCAGCAGCTTAGCAAGACAAAGTAATGAGCAGTTCTTC. Its coded protein is CASSLARQSNEQFF.